A single sample gave rise to the 5 T cell receptor beta chains below, sequenced in a study of T cell responses to AZD1222 COVID-19 vaccine. Measured with immunoSEQ multiplex PCR; TCRdb has only the in-frame clones, and not every one. The sample has 100,000 to 150,000 clones, approximately 88% seen once. Sequenced material: peripheral blood, taken on day 0 of AZD1222 vaccination. Receptors were obtained from an adult in good health.

The CDR3 DNA follows: TGTGCTAGTGGAACCGGGACTAGTATAGATACGCAGTATTTT. Translated, it gives CASGTGTSIDTQYF. The J gene is TRBJ2-3, the V gene TRBV12-5, with TRBD2 identical over 8 bases. CDR1 is LGHNT, CDR2 FRNRAP, per germline. Losses at the gene ends were 6 bases for V and 5 bases for J; bases not matched to a gene: 7. CDR3 length: 14 amino acids.

Turning to this clone: The germline gene is not matched at one end of the junction; a read error may be the cause. Other DNA variants within this sample encode the same CDR3. The rearrangement uses TRBV6-5 and TRBJ1-4; D might be TRBD1 (5 bases). The germline gives CDR1 MNHEY, CDR2 SVGAGI. The CDR3 consists of 15 residues. For the CDR3, the DNA is TGTGCCAGCAGCTACTCAGGGCCAACTAATGAAAAACTGTTTTTT. Translated, it gives CASSYSGPTNEKLFF.

This clone is medium-sized in the sample. This chain uses TRBV9 with TRBJ2-4; D call uncertain. This CDR3 is built from 13 residues. V was trimmed by 3 bases and J by 1 base, leaving 5 bases between them. The V gene's germline CDR1 is SGDLS and CDR2 YYNGEE. CDR3 amino acids: CASSGPAKNIQYF. CDR3 bases: TGTGCCAGCAGCGGGCCGGCCAAAAACATTCAGTACTTC.

This chain uses TRBV4-2 with TRBJ2-7; the match to TRBD1 covers 8 bases. Germline values: CDR1 LGHNA, CDR2 YNFKEQ. V dropped 1 base and J dropped 3; count of bases not matched to a gene: 8. The CDR3 runs 16 residues. This chain's CDR3 is CASSQGPTGEVYEQYF. The CDR3 nucleotides read TGTGCCAGCAGCCAAGGCCCGACAGGGGAGGTCTACGAGCAGTACTTC.

The rearrangement links TRBV6-5 to TRBJ1-2, with TRBD1 as a possible D gene (6 bases). The germline gives CDR1 MNHEY, CDR2 SVGAGI. The CDR3 is 12 residues long. V lost 5 bases and J 5 bases, leaving 9 bases between the germline ends. The CDR3 region is CASSPGEYGYTF. As DNA, the CDR3 is TGTGCCAGCAGTCCAGGGGAATATGGCTACACCTTC.